The entry that follows covers one T cell receptor (beta chain) sequence. Clones were sequenced by immunoSEQ multiplex PCR, and TCRdb holds only the in-frame ones, with some missing. The sample records 200,000 or so clones, 80% to 90% being singletons. These data originate in a study of blood T cell repertoires in COVID-19. V shed 1 base and J shed 5 bases, with 14 bases lying between them. The CDR3 runs 15 residues. Germline CDR1 is SGHTA and CDR2 is FQGNSA. The genes are TRBV7-2 and TRBJ2-5; a weak D match, TRBD2 (5 bases). This clonotype was sampled from a man older than 75 with acute or convalescent COVID-19. The sequenced sample was peripheral blood. CDR3 sequence reads: CASSLEGVGMETQYF. CDR3 coding DNA: TGTGCCAGCAGCTTAGAGGGAGTAGGGATGGAGACCCAGTACTTC.